The subject of this entry is one TCR beta chain. As yet, its antigen is unknown. Analysis merged second doses at about 4 or about 12 weeks. The table came from immunoSEQ multiplex PCR; TCRdb's copy has only in-frame clones and leaves some out. This sample has approximately 130,000 clones, with roughly 86% found just once. These data belong to a study of T cell responses to AZD1222 COVID-19 vaccine. Overall study findings and caveats: Baseline antibody screening turned up just 6 or 7 seropositive AZD1222 recipients. Females outnumbered males among donors, who were mostly white British; clonal diversity was possibly underestimated. Without day 14 samples, only post-peak T cell repertoires were studied.

Deletions cut 2 bases from V and 2 bases from J, with 4 bases between. Germline V gives CDR1 SGHTA, CDR2 FQGNSA. The length of the CDR3 is 12 residues. This sequence joins TRBV7-2 and TRBJ2-7; D not resolved. The clonotype comes from an adult who received the AZD1222 COVID-19 vaccine. The sample consisted of peripheral blood, taken 28 days after the second AZD1222 dose. CDR3 region: CASSLTAYEQYF. The CDR3 DNA sequence: TGTGCCAGCAGCTTAACGGCCTACGAGCAGTACTTC. The full variable domain, rest sourced from reference TRBV7-2 and TRBJ2-7, is GAGVSQSPSNKVTEKGKDVELRCDPISGHTALYWYRQSLGQGLEFLIYFQGNSAPDKSGLPSDRFSAERTGGSVSTLTIQRTQQEDSAVYLCASSLTAYEQYFGPGTRLTVT.